The 13 T cell receptor beta chains below come from one sample, sequenced in a study of cytomegalovirus exposure and HLA in healthy donors. The PCR ran on 60 Vbeta and 13 Jbeta primers. Sequencing was performed with immunoSEQ multiplex PCR; in TCRdb, only in-frame clones are kept and a portion is missing. The table lists around 170,000 clones, roughly 80% of them singletons. Sequencing was performed on PBMCs. Receptor source: a woman aged 50 to 65 in good health and CMV-seropositive.

The rearrangement uses TRBV30 and TRBJ2-7; 9 bases fit TRBD2. Losses at the gene ends were 5 bases for V and 6 bases for J; bases not matched to a gene: 14. Germline V gene sequence: CDR1 GTSNPN, CDR2 SVGIG (reference sequence). The CDR3 totals 15 residues. The CDR3 coding sequence is TGTGCCTGGGGTGGAGGGGGCGGGGGGGAGGTCGAGCAGTACTTC. This sequence encodes CAWGGGGGGEVEQYF.

The rearrangement uses TRBV4-2 and TRBJ2-5; 11 nucleotides agree with TRBD1. The CDR3 consists of 16 residues. CDR1 and CDR2 from the germline V gene are LGHNA and YNFKEQ. J gave up 6 bases and V 1 base, and 7 bases lay outside the gene matches. The CDR3 loop is CASSQGGTGGFKTQYF. The CDR3 bases are TGTGCCAGCAGCCAAGGAGGGACAGGGGGTTTCAAGACCCAGTACTTC.

The V and J genes are TRBV2 and TRBJ1-2; D perhaps matches TRBD1 (5 bases). Germline V CDR1 and CDR2: SNHLY, FYNNEI. This CDR3 has 12 amino acids. V was shortened by 5 bases and J by 6 bases, with 10 bases between the two germline ends. The CDR3 DNA reads TGTGCCAGCAGTAAAAGGACACATGGCTACACCTTC. Translation gives CASSKRTHGYTF.

The chain joins TRBV2 to TRBJ2-7; D remains unclear. V was trimmed by 4 bases and J by 2 bases, leaving 12 bases between them. This CDR3 has 14 amino acids. The V gene's germline CDR1 is SNHLY and CDR2 FYNNEI. DNA of the CDR3: TGTGCCAGCAGTGGGGCCTCTGGCCCCTACGAGCAGTACTTC. Encoded protein: CASSGASGPYEQYF.

The rearrangement uses TRBV5-5 and TRBJ2-7; D is unresolved. Trimming cost V 4 bases and J 3 bases, with 8 bases left between them. Germline lookup yields CDR1 SGHKS and CDR2 YYEKEE (reference sequence). This CDR3 contains 12 residues. Here the CDR3 DNA reads TGTGCCAGCAGCAAGGAGATCTACGAGCAGTACTTC. The encoded protein is CASSKEIYEQYF. Full variable domain (missing parts from reference TRBV5-5 and TRBJ2-7): DAGVTQSPTHLIKTRGQQVTLRCSPISGHKSVSWYQQVLGQGPQFIFQYYEKEERGRGNFPDRFSARQFPNYSSELNVNALLLGDSALYLCASSKEIYEQYFGPGTRLTVT.

The chain couples TRBV5-1 to TRBJ1-4; 8 nucleotides line up with TRBD1. Germline CDR1 reads SGHRS; CDR2 reads YFSETQ. This CDR3 has 14 residues. The V segment lost 7 bases and the J segment 1 base; nucleotides outside the gene matches: 3. For the CDR3, the DNA is TGCGCCAGCCGGACAGGGTTAACTAATGAAAAACTGTTTTTT. Its protein product is CASRTGLTNEKLFF.

The chain carries TRBV6-6 and TRBJ2-7; 9 bases agree with TRBD1. CDR3 length: 14 amino acids. Germline V lookup: CDR1 MNHNY, CDR2 SVGAGI (reference sequence). The trim removed 4 bases at V and 5 bases at J, leaving 6 bases unmatched. Here the CDR3 reads CASSLRDRGDEQYF. The CDR3 DNA follows: TGTGCCAGCAGTTTACGCGACAGGGGGGACGAGCAGTACTTC.

The chain combines TRBV6-5 with TRBJ2-7; D is undetermined. The CDR3 runs 14 residues. Germline CDR1 and CDR2: MNHEY and SVGAGI. Trimming cost V 2 bases and J 1 base, with 9 bases left between them. CDR3 residues: CASSYNPRSYEQYF. CDR3 in DNA: TGTGCCAGCAGTTACAATCCCAGATCCTACGAGCAGTACTTC.

The chain couples TRBV2 to TRBJ2-1, with TRBD1 matching 7 bases. Germline V CDR1 and CDR2: SNHLY, FYNNEI. V trimming: 1 base; J trimming: 6 bases; junction bases outside the gene matches: 6. The CDR3 is 15 amino acids. CDR3 nucleotide sequence: TGTGCCAGCAGTGAAGGGACAGGTGGGGCCAATGAGCAGTTCTTC. It codes for CASSEGTGGANEQFF.

This clone was observed a few times. V is TRBV10-2 and J is TRBJ2-2; TRBD2 is a possible D gene (5 bases). This CDR3 has 14 amino acids. CDR1 is WSHSY and CDR2 is SAAADI in the germline V gene. Trimming took off 6 bases at V and 1 base at J, with 9 bases between the two ends. The CDR3 loop is CASSSGVNTGELFF. In DNA form, the CDR3 reads TGCGCCAGCAGCTCCGGGGTGAACACCGGGGAGCTGTTTTTT.

The V call is TRBV10-3, the J call TRBJ1-2, with D possibly being TRBD1 (6 bases). The V end lost 3 bases, the J end lost 7 bases, and 12 bases lay between the germline ends. CDR3 length equals 13 residues. The V gene's germline CDR1 is ENHRY and CDR2 SYGVKD. The CDR3 protein is CAISEGTPGGYTF. The CDR3 DNA is TGTGCCATCAGTGAAGGGACACCAGGTGGCTACACCTTC.

The V call is TRBV12-5, the J call TRBJ2-3; D remains ambiguous. CDR3 length: 15 amino acids. V was cut by 4 bases and J by 5 bases, with 16 bases left in between. Germline CDR1 is LGHNT and CDR2 is FRNRAP. CDR3 DNA: TGTGCTAGTGGTTCCCCCCGCGGTGTCCTAGATACGCAGTATTTT. It yields the protein CASGSPRGVLDTQYF.

The chain employs TRBV6-1 and TRBJ1-6; TRBD1 matches 8 bases. Trimming cost V 5 bases and J 7 bases; bases outside gene matches: 7. CDR1 is MNHNS and CDR2 is SASEGT in the germline V gene. CDR3 length: 15 amino acids. CDR3: CASSLGTGVNSPLHF. CDR3 in DNA: TGTGCCAGCAGTCTAGGGACAGGCGTAAATTCACCCCTCCACTTT.